The entry below gives a single T cell receptor (beta chain) sequence along with its context. Antigen unknown. The data stem from a study of identifying expanded T cells in peripheral blood. Study-level points and caveats: Variance in clone template counts between approximately two-week samples significantly increased with total template count across all healthy donors. Differentially abundant clones: around 1.2 between replicates, around 17 at 2 to 3 weeks, 19 at four.

Clones were read by immunoSEQ multiplex PCR, and TCRdb kept only the in-frame ones, dropping some. The sample carries 50,000 to 65,000 clones, around 86% recorded once. Healthy donors had no documented immune events, such as infections, while sampled. This CDR3 region has 14 residues. Germline CDR1 reads SGHVS; CDR2 reads FQNEAQ. V was cut by 3 bases and J by 1 base, with 9 bases left in between. The V gene is TRBV7-8, the J gene TRBJ1-1; D is unresolved. The sample taken for sequencing was blood. The sequence was obtained from a person aged 18 to 70 in good health. CDR3 protein: CASSLGLGNTEAFF. DNA of the CDR3: TGTGCCAGCAGCTTGGGCCTTGGGAACACTGAAGCTTTCTTT.